Detailed here is one T cell receptor (beta chain). What it binds is unknown. These data belong to a study of cytomegalovirus exposure and HLA in healthy donors. Findings and limits, study-wide: It was approximately 150 TCR beta chains that were listed as cytomegalovirus-associated. Later analysis indicated greater clonal expansion among HLA-associated TCR beta chains than among equally common other chains.

This PCR relied on a set of 60 Vbeta primers and 13 Jbeta primers. This table comes from immunoSEQ multiplex PCR, and its TCRdb copy is limited to in-frame clones, with some not included. This sample has 74,000 or so clones; approximately 67% occur once, and the top ten carry approximately 2.1%. Germline CDR1 reads DFQATT; CDR2 reads SNEGSKA (reference sequence). Trimming removed 6 bases from V and 6 bases from J, with 8 bases in between. The CDR3 has 11 amino acids. The source material was PBMCs. The clonotype was recovered from a woman aged 30 to 39 in good health and CMV-seronegative. The chain couples TRBV20-1 to TRBJ2-2, with D unresolved. The CDR3 DNA is TGCAGTGCCCCGGGTGCCGGGGAGCTGTTTTTT. Translation: CSAPGAGELFF.